Below, 23 T cell receptor beta chains from the same sample are listed, as sequenced in a study of T-cell reconstitution after alpha-beta-depleted transplantation in children (dated by TCRdb to about 2016). Receptor libraries were prepared by PCR. Reads for this sample came from an Illumina HiSeq 2500. TCR library preparation used molecular barcoding, with unique molecular identifiers applied to normalize quantification of the TCRbeta repertoire. TCRdb itself trimmed the public reads at Q25 with fastp, ran MiXCR and retained productive beta chains. Every entry covers one CDR3 protein and lists the most common genes and DNA from its rows. The sample has hundreds of thousands of distinct CDR3 sequences on record, about 12% of them singletons. In total, the top ten clones hold 0.79% of the sample. The sample's treatment or condition label, in plain terms: allogeneic hematopoietic cell transplantation with graft depleted of TCRalphabeta T cells and CD19 B cells.

The sequencing used PBMCs, collected before TCRalphabeta/CD19-depleted stem cell transplant. These receptors all stem from a girl aged 2-10 years with congenital amegakaryocytic thrombocytopenia, due to receive a stem cell transplant.

This clonotype occurred many times. The chain employs TRBV24-1 and TRBJ2-1; perhaps TRBD2 as D (5 bases). Germline V gene data show CDR1 as KGHDR and CDR2 as SFDVKD. Trimming cost V 3 bases and J 4 bases, with 15 bases left between them. The CDR3 is 16 residues long. CDR3 region: CATSDKGGLVYNEQFF. Here the CDR3 DNA reads TGTGCCACCAGTGATAAGGGCGGGCTCGTGTACAATGAGCAGTTCTTC.

This clonotype showed up many times. This rearrangement joins TRBV5-5 to TRBJ2-1; 8 nucleotides align to TRBD2. Unmatched junction bases numbered 9, after V lost 2 bases and J lost 8 bases. The CDR3 consists of 15 residues. Germline CDR1 reads SGHKS; CDR2 reads YYEKEE (reference sequence). The CDR3 loop is CASSFLGLVGHEQFF. DNA of the CDR3: TGTGCCAGCAGCTTTTTGGGACTAGTAGGACATGAGCAGTTCTTC.

The genes are TRBV7-3 and TRBJ2-1; TRBD1 matches 7 bases. CDR3 length: 18 residues. From germline, CDR1 is SGHTA and CDR2 FQGTGA. Germline trimming cut 1 base from V and 1 base from J; bases unmatched to any gene: 10. The CDR3, as DNA: TGTGCCAGCAGCTTAAATCCAGGGGGAAGGGGTTCCTACAATGAGCAGTTCTTC. Translation: CASSLNPGGRGSYNEQFF.

This clonotype was recorded at least ten times. The V gene is TRBV5-1, the J gene TRBJ2-1; D is perhaps TRBD1 or TRBD2 (6 bases each). This CDR3 has 16 residues. Trimming stripped 4 bases from V and 1 base from J, with 15 bases between. Germline CDR1 and CDR2: SGHRS and YFSETQ. The CDR3 here is CASSGLATGSYNEQFF. For the CDR3, the DNA is TGCGCCAGCAGCGGGCTAGCGACAGGTTCCTACAATGAGCAGTTCTTC.

In this sample, this clonotype turned up a few times. This chain links TRBV7-2 with TRBJ1-5, with D possibly being TRBD1 (5 bases). Trimming stripped 1 base from V and 7 bases from J, with 14 bases between. Germline CDR1 and CDR2: SGHTA and FQGNSA. CDR3 size: 15 residues. CDR3 sequence: CASSLVWQGGQPQHF. CDR3 DNA: TGTGCCAGCAGCTTAGTGTGGCAGGGCGGACAGCCCCAGCATTTT.

This clonotype was found a few times. The chain carries TRBV6-1 and TRBJ2-3; a possible D gene is TRBD2 (6 bases). V was trimmed by 8 bases and J by 2 bases, leaving 17 bases between them. This CDR3 contains 15 residues. Germline V gene sequence: CDR1 MNHNS, CDR2 SASEGT. CDR3 region: CASPPRRETTDTQYF. CDR3 nucleotides: TGTGCCAGCCCCCCCAGGCGGGAAACCACAGATACGCAGTATTTT.

This clonotype was seen a handful of times. V usage is TRBV6-1 and J usage is TRBJ2-7; 8 nucleotides agree with TRBD1. The CDR3 is made up of 13 amino acids. V shed 6 bases and J 4 bases; nucleotides not matched to a gene: 5. CDR1 is MNHNS, CDR2 SASEGT, per germline. CDR3 DNA: TGTGCCAGCAGCCTCCGGGACAGGTACGAGCAGTACTTC. Protein: CASSLRDRYEQYF.

Only a few counts were recorded for this clonotype. The chain has TRBV27 and TRBJ1-5; no clear D. The V gene lost 8 bases and the J gene lost 2 bases, with 1 base spanning the gap. CDR1 and CDR2 from the germline V gene are MNHEY and SMNVEV (reference sequence). The CDR3 is made up of 10 amino acids. CDR3 residues: CASGNQPQHF. In DNA form, the CDR3 reads TGTGCCAGCGGCAATCAGCCCCAGCATTTT.

This clonotype was recorded many times. The chain couples TRBV20-1 to TRBJ2-3, with D possibly matching TRBD2 (6 bases). The V gene lost 6 bases and the J gene lost 2 bases, with 15 bases spanning the gap. The CDR3 is made up of 14 amino acids. Germline values: CDR1 DFQATT, CDR2 SNEGSKA (reference sequence). The CDR3, as DNA: TGCAGTGCCGACCCGGGACTTCCCACAGATACGCAGTATTTT. Amino acids: CSADPGLPTDTQYF.

This clonotype came up many times. This chain connects TRBV5-1 to TRBJ2-3; D remains unclear. Germline V gene lookup returns CDR1 SGHRS and CDR2 YFSETQ. CDR3 length equals 15 residues. Trimming pared 1 base from V and 3 bases from J, leaving 12 bases between. The CDR3 DNA reads as TGCGCCAGCAGCTTGCCTCTCCTCGGGACAGATACGCAGTATTTT. This encodes CASSLPLLGTDTQYF.

CDR3 DNA sequence: TGTGCCTGTTCTAGCGGGATGTACAATGAGCAGTTCTTC. Its translation is CACSSGMYNEQFF. V is TRBV30 and J is TRBJ2-1, with 9 bases matching TRBD2. CDR3 length: 13 amino acids. Trimming at V came to 6 bases and at J to 4 bases, leaving 4 bases not matched to a gene. Germline CDR1 GTSNPN, CDR2 SVGIG (reference sequence).

This clonotype has more than one count but fewer than ten. The CDR3 sequence is CSAADREGSGETQYF. The CDR3 DNA reads TGCAGTGCGGCGGACCGGGAGGGATCTGGAGAGACCCAGTACTTC. The rearrangement links TRBV20-1 to TRBJ2-5; TRBD2 aligns across 8 bases. Germline CDR1 and CDR2: DFQATT and SNEGSKA (reference sequence). Unmatched junction bases numbered 13, after V lost 6 bases and J lost 4 bases. This CDR3 is built from 15 residues.

The chain joins TRBV24-1 to TRBJ2-5; no definite D call. CDR1 and CDR2 from the germline V gene are KGHDR and SFDVKD. V was pared by 5 bases and J by 5 bases, with 8 bases between. The CDR3 length is 12 residues. CDR3 sequence: CATSGWSETQYF. The CDR3 nucleotides read TGTGCCACCAGTGGATGGTCGGAGACCCAGTACTTC.

The genes are TRBV11-1 and TRBJ2-3; 11 bases are shared with TRBD2. The CDR3 has 18 residues. The germline V gene has CDR1 SGHAT and CDR2 FQDESV (reference sequence). J lost 0 bases, V lost 5 bases, and 10 bases had no gene match. For the CDR3, the DNA is TGTGCCAGCAGCCCGACCCTGACTAGCGGGACTAGCACAGATACGCAGTATTTT. Translated, it gives CASSPTLTSGTSTDTQYF.

In this sample, this clonotype turned up once. The chain uses TRBV7-6 and TRBJ2-1; 11 bases match TRBD2. The germline gives CDR1 SGHVS, CDR2 FNYEAQ. This CDR3 is built from 17 residues. Losses at the gene ends were 5 bases for V and 4 bases for J; bases not matched to a gene: 10. This chain's CDR3 is CASSLPATSGGYNEQFF. The CDR3 DNA follows: TGTGCCAGCAGCCTCCCGGCCACTAGCGGGGGTTACAATGAGCAGTTCTTC. The whole variable domain, remainder taken from reference TRBV7-6 and TRBJ2-1, is GAGVSQSPRYKVTKRGQDVALRCDPISGHVSLYWYRQALGQGPEFLTYFNYEAQQDKSGLPNDRFSAERPEGSISTLTIQRTEQRDSAMYRCASSLPATSGGYNEQFFGPGTRLTVL.

The chain uses TRBV7-9 and TRBJ2-5; the D gene could be TRBD1 or TRBD2 (5 bases each). With 5 bases removed from V and 3 bases from J, the gap between germline ends came to 16 bases. CDR1 and CDR2 from the germline V gene are SEHNR and FQNEAQ (reference sequence). This CDR3 spans 15 amino acids. CDR3 DNA sequence: TGTGCCAGCAGCCCGAGGGACCCGACCAAAGAGACCCAGTACTTC. It is translated as CASSPRDPTKETQYF.

This clonotype came up many times. This chain uses TRBV29-1 with TRBJ2-6, with D perhaps TRBD2 (6 bases). This CDR3 is 16 amino acids long. The germline gives CDR1 SQVTM, CDR2 ANQGSEA. Trimming removed 2 bases at V and 0 bases at J, with 11 bases between. The DNA of the CDR3 is TGCAGCGTTGAACTTTCCGGGAGCTCTGGGGCCAACGTCCTGACTTTC. Translating it yields CSVELSGSSGANVLTF.

This clonotype was observed a few times. This chain uses TRBV12-5 with TRBJ2-1, with D uncertain. Germline V CDR1 and CDR2: LGHNT, FRNRAP. This CDR3 is built from 13 residues. Trimming cost V 5 bases and J 4 bases, with 9 bases left between them. The CDR3 DNA follows: TGTGCTAGTGGTGGAGACTTATACAATGAGCAGTTCTTC. Residues: CASGGDLYNEQFF.

This clonotype appeared many times. V gene TRBV5-1 combines with J gene TRBJ1-1; D uncertain. Per germline, CDR1 SGHRS and CDR2 YFSETQ. Trimming left V 4 bases short and J 1 base short, with 8 bases between. The CDR3 extends over 13 amino acids. CDR3 DNA sequence: TGCGCCAGCAGCGTCGGAAGGAACACTGAAGCTTTCTTT. Protein product: CASSVGRNTEAFF. The full variable domain, rest sourced from reference TRBV5-1 and TRBJ1-1, is KAGVTQTPRYLIKTRGQQVTLSCSPISGHRSVSWYQQTPGQGLQFLFEYFSETQRNKGNFPGRFSGRQFSNSRSEMNVSTLELGDSALYLCASSVGRNTEAFFGQGTRLTVV.

This clonotype was detected ten times or more. V gene TRBV15 combines with J gene TRBJ1-5; 10 nucleotides match TRBD1. CDR1 and CDR2 (germline): LNHNV, YYDKDF (reference sequence). Trimming removed 5 bases from V and 5 bases from J; junction bases left unmatched: 6. There are 15 residues in the CDR3. The CDR3 is CATSQTGGRDQPQHF. CDR3 in DNA: TGTGCCACCAGCCAGACAGGGGGCCGGGATCAGCCCCAGCATTTT.

This clonotype was counted at least ten times. The chain combines TRBV20-1 with TRBJ2-1, with D possibly being TRBD1 (5 bases). This CDR3 has 14 amino acids. Germline CDR1 reads DFQATT; CDR2 reads SNEGSKA (reference sequence). V was cut by 3 bases and J by 4 bases, with 13 bases left in between. DNA of the CDR3: TGCAGTGCTAGTCAGGGCGTACAATACAATGAGCAGTTCTTC. As protein: CSASQGVQYNEQFF.

This clonotype turned up a few times. This rearrangement joins TRBV12-3 or TRBV12-4 to TRBJ2-5, with no clear D. Trimming cost V 4 bases and J 2 bases, with 8 bases left between them. CDR3 size: 13 residues. CDR3 bases: TGTGCCAGCAGTTACAGATCACAAGAGACCCAGTACTTC. As protein: CASSYRSQETQYF.

Concerning this clonotype: Given a much more abundant clone one base away, this may be a read error. V gene TRBV5-6 combines with J gene TRBJ1-2; perhaps TRBD1 as D (6 bases). The CDR3 loop spans 14 amino acids. Looked up from germline, CDR1 is SGHDT and CDR2 is YYEEEE. The DNA for the CDR3 is TGTGCCAGCAGCTTGGGACAGGCGAACTATGGCAACACCTTC. Translation: CASSLGQANYGNTF.